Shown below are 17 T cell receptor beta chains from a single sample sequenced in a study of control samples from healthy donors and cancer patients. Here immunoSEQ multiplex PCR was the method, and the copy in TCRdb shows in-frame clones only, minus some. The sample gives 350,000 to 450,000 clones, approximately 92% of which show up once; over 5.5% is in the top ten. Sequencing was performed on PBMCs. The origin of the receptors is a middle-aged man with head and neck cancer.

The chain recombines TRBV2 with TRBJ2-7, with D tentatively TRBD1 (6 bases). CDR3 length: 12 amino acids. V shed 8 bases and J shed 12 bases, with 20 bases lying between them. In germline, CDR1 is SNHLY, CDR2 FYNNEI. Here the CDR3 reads CASFRDTPNRYF. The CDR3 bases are TGTGCCAGCTTCCGGGACACCCCCAATCGGTACTTC.

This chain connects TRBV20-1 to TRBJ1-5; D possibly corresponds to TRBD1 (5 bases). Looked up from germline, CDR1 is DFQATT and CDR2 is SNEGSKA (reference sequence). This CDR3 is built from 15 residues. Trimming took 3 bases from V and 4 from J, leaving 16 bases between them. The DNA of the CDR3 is TGCAGTGCTAGTGGCGGTCTTTCAGGGAATCAGCCCCAGCATTTT. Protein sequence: CSASGGLSGNQPQHF.

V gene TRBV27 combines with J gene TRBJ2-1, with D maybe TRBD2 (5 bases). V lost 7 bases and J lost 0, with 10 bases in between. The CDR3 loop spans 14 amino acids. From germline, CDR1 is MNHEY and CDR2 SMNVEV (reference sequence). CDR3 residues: CASKWESSYNEQFF. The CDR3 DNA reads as TGTGCCAGCAAGTGGGAGAGCTCCTACAATGAGCAGTTCTTC.

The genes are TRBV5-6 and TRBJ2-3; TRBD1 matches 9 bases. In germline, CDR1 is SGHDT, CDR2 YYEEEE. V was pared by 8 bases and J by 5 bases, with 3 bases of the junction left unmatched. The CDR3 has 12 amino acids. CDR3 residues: CARPDRGDTQYF. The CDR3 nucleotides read TGTGCCAGGCCGGACAGGGGAGATACGCAGTATTTT.

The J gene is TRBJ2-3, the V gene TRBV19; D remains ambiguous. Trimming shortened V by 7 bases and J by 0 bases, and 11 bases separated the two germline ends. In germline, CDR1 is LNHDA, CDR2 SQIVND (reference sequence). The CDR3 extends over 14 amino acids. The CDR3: CASKAQASTDTQYF. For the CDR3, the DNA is TGTGCCAGTAAGGCCCAGGCTAGCACAGATACGCAGTATTTT.

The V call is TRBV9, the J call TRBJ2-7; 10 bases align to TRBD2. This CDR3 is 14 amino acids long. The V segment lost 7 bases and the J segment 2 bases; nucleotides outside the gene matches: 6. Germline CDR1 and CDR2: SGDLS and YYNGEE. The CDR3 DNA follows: TGTGCCAGCGCTCGGACTAGCGGTACCTACGAGCAGTACTTC. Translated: CASARTSGTYEQYF. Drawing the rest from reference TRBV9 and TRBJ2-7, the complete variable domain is DSGVTQTPKHLITATGQRVTLRCSPRSGDLSVYWYQQSLDQGLQFLIQYYNGEERAKGNILERFSAQQFPDLHSELNLSSLELGDSALYFCASARTSGTYEQYFGPGTRLTVT.

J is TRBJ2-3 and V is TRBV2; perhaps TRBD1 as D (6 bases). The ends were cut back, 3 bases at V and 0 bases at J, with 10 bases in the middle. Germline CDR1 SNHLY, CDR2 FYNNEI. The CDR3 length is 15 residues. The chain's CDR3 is CASSDWDKSTDTQYF. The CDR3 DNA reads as TGTGCCAGCAGTGATTGGGACAAAAGCACAGATACGCAGTATTTT.

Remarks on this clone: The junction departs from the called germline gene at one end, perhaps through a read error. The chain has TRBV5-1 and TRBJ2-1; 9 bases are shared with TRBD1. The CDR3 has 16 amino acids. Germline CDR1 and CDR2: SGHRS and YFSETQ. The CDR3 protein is CASSLGDRVGDNEQFF. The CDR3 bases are TGCGCCAGCAGTTTGGGGGACAGGGTAGGAGACAATGAGCAGTTCTTC.

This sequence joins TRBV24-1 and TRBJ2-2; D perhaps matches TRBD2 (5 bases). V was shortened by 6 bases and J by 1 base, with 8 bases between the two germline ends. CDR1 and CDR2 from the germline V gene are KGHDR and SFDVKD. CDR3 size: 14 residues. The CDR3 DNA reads TGTGCCACCAGTAAGGAGGTGAACACCGGGGAGCTGTTTTTT. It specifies CATSKEVNTGELFF.

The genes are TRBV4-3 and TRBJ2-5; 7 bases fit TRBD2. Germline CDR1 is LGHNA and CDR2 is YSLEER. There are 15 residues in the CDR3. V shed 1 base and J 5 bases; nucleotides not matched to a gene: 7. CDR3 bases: TGCGCCAGCAGCCAAGCTAAGAGGGGAGGGGAGACCCAGTACTTC. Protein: CASSQAKRGGETQYF.

The CDR3 loop is CASSSDRVFETQYF. The CDR3 coding sequence is TGCGCCAGCAGCTCGGACAGGGTCTTCGAGACCCAGTACTTC. The chain links TRBV5-1 to TRBJ2-5; 8 bases match TRBD1. With V trimmed by 3 bases and J by 5 bases, 6 bases remained unmatched. The CDR3 has 14 residues. Per germline, CDR1 SGHRS and CDR2 YFSETQ.

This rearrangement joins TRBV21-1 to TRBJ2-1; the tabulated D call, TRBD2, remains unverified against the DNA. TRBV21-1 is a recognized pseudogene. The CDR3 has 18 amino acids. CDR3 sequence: CASSKAPGCGSSYNEQFF. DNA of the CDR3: TGTGCCAGCAGCAAAGCCCCAGGGTGCGGGAGCTCCTACAATGAGCAGTTCTTC.

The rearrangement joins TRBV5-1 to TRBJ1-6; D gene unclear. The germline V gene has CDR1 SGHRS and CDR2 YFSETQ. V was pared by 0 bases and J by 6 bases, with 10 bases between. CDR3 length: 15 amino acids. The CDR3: CASSLAWVPNSPLHF. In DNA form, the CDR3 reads TGCGCCAGCAGCTTGGCATGGGTCCCTAATTCACCCCTCCACTTT.

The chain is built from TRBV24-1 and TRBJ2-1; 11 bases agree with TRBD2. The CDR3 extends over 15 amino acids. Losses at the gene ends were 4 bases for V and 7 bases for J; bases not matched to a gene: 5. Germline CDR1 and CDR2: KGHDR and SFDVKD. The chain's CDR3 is CATSDIAGGLNEQFF. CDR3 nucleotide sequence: TGTGCCACCAGTGACATAGCGGGGGGGCTAAATGAGCAGTTCTTC.

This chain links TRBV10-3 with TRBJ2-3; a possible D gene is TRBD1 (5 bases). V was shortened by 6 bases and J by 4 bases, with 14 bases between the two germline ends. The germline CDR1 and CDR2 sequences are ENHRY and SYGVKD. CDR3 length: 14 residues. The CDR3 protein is CAIRPGNEADTQYF. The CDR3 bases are TGTGCCATCAGGCCAGGGAATGAGGCAGATACGCAGTATTTT.

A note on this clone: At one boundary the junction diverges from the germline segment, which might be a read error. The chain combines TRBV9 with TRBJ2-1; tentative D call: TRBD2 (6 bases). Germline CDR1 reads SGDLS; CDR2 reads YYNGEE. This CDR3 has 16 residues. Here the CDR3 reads CASSVGPSTTSQKSVF. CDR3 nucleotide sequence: TGTGCCAGCAGCGTAGGTCCGAGCACGACTAGTCAAAAATCGGTCTTC.

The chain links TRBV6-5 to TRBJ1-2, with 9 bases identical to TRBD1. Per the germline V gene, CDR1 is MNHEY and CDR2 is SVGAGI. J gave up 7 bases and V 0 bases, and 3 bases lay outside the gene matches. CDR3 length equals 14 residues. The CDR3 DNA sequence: TGTGCCAGCAGTTACTCGGCGACAGGGGGTGGCTACACCTTC. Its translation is CASSYSATGGGYTF.